This entry concerns a single TCR beta chain. These data originate in a study of blood T cell repertoires in COVID-19. Across the study: Donors in the United States, Italy and Spain gave samples during acute or convalescent COVID-19.

The authors' processing: Estimated nucleated cell counts came from reference gene primer amplification. Measured with immunoSEQ multiplex PCR; TCRdb has only the in-frame clones, and not every one. V, J and clone size are those of that table, while D and trimming were read from the DNA. The data contain 55,000 to 70,000 clones, about 91% of them singletons. Germline lookup yields CDR1 SGHTA and CDR2 FQGNSA. The CDR3 has 15 residues. V lost 5 bases to trimming and J lost 4 bases; unmatched junction nucleotides: 10. Sequencing used peripheral blood. The source is a man between 40 and 49 years old with COVID-19, enrolled during active disease. The chain is built from TRBV7-2 and TRBJ2-7, with 8 bases lining up with TRBD1. The CDR3 nucleotides read TGTGCCAGCAGCGCCGGGACAGGCGGATTATACGAGCAGTACTTC. It is translated as CASSAGTGGLYEQYF.